The rows below give T cell receptor beta chains drawn from one sample of a study of blood T cell repertoires in COVID-19. Libraries were prepared by immunoSEQ multiplex PCR; TCRdb keeps only in-frame clonotypes and omits some of them. The repertoire holds 85,000 to 100,000 clones, with about nine tenths as singletons. The sequencing sample was made of peripheral blood. The receptors derive from a man in his sixties with acute or convalescent COVID-19. The CDR3 runs from the conserved cysteine through the conserved F or W. D genes are given only for firm matches. The listing skips clone size in some rows; elsewhere it reads once, few, many or a size class.

cdr3_length | j_call | v_call | clone_size | d_call | cdr3_aa | cdr3_nt
13 | TRBJ1-2 | TRBV24-1 | . | . | CATSAGVGYGYTF | TGTGCCACCAGTGCAGGGGTTGGCTATGGCTACACCTTC
13 | TRBJ1-2 | TRBV6-6 | . | TRBD1 | CASSYTGQGGYTF | TGTGCCAGCAGTTACACCGGACAGGGGGGCTACACCTTC
15 | TRBJ2-7 | TRBV10-3 | . | TRBD1 | CAISESGTDAYEQYF | TGTGCCATCAGTGAGTCGGGGACAGACGCCTACGAGCAGTACTTC
14 | TRBJ2-3 | TRBV6-6 | . | . | CASSVVAPPYTQYF | TGTGCCAGCAGCGTCGTGGCCCCTCCATATACGCAGTATTTT
16 | TRBJ1-3 | TRBV6-5 | . | . | CASSYSTGSSGNTIYF | TGTGCCAGCAGTTACTCGACGGGGAGCTCTGGAAACACCATATATTTT
15 | TRBJ1-3 | TRBV7-6 | . | TRBD1 | CASSWTGLSGNTIYF | TGTGCCAGCAGTTGGACAGGGCTGTCTGGAAACACCATATATTTT
15 | TRBJ1-2 | TRBV19 | . | TRBD1 | CASIPGDRGPGGYTF | TGTGCCAGTATTCCAGGGGACAGGGGGCCGGGTGGCTACACCTTC
17 | TRBJ2-5 | TRBV20-1 | . | TRBD2 | CSASSGLAGGHWETQYF | TGCAGTGCTAGTTCCGGACTAGCGGGGGGGCACTGGGAGACCCAGTACTTC
15 | TRBJ2-3 | TRBV5-4 | . | TRBD2 | CASSSTSGVTDTQYF | TGTGCCAGCAGCAGTACTAGCGGGGTTACAGATACGCAGTATTTT
15 | TRBJ2-2 | TRBV24-1 | . | . | CATSDPTVNTGELFF | TGTGCCACCAGTGATCCTACGGTTAACACCGGGGAGCTGTTTTTT
13 | TRBJ1-1 | TRBV10-3 | . | . | CAISEEQNTEAFF | TGTGCCATCAGTGAAGAACAAAACACTGAAGCTTTCTTT
13 | TRBJ1-1 | TRBV3-1/TRBV3-2 | . | . | CASSGGAPTEAFF | TGTGCCAGCAGCGGGGGGGCTCCCACTGAAGCTTTCTTT
15 | TRBJ2-1 | TRBV7-2 | . | TRBD2 | CASSPRLAGGPRPFF | TGTGCCAGCAGCCCGCGACTAGCGGGGGGCCCCCGGCCGTTCTTC
13 | TRBJ1-1 | TRBV19 | . | . | CASSPPGNTEAFF | TGTGCCAGTAGTCCCCCAGGAAACACTGAAGCTTTCTTT
15 | TRBJ1-1 | TRBV19 | . | TRBD1 | CASSIGTTGVTEAFF | TGTGCCAGTAGTATAGGGACCACAGGGGTCACTGAAGCTTTCTTT
14 | TRBJ1-5 | TRBV10-2 | once | . | CASSDRVGNQPQHF | TGCGCCAGCAGTGACAGGGTCGGCAATCAGCCCCAGCATTTT
14 | TRBJ1-5 | TRBV2 | . | TRBD1 | CASSGDSARSPQHF | TGTGCCAGCAGCGGGGACAGTGCACGGTCGCCCCAGCATTTT
12 | TRBJ1-1 | TRBV2 | . | . | CASSGGRTEAFF | TGTGCCAGCAGTGGTGGGAGAACTGAAGCTTTCTTT
14 | TRBJ2-3 | TRBV5-1 | . | TRBD2 | CASSSTSGTDTQYF | TGCGCCAGCAGCTCGACTAGCGGCACAGATACGCAGTATTTT
14 | TRBJ1-3 | TRBV5-6 | . | . | CASSLLGRRDTIYF | TGTGCCAGCAGCTTGTTGGGCAGGAGGGACACCATATATTTT
18 | TRBJ2-6 | TRBV4-2 | . | TRBD2 | CASSQDPSGGAGANVLTF | TGTGCCAGCAGCCAAGATCCTAGCGGGGGGGCTGGGGCCAACGTCCTGACTTTC
16 | TRBJ2-2 | TRBV5-1 | . | . | CASSLEGTGVAGELFF | TGCGCCAGCAGCTTGGAAGGAACAGGCGTTGCGGGGGAGCTGTTTTTT
15 | TRBJ1-2 | TRBV7-2 | . | TRBD1 | CASSPGQATNYGYTF | TGTGCCAGCAGCCCTGGACAGGCTACTAACTATGGCTACACCTTC
13 | TRBJ1-1 | TRBV7-2 | . | . | CASSRERGPGAFF | TGTGCCAGCAGCCGAGAGCGCGGCCCGGGAGCTTTCTTT
16 | TRBJ1-1 | TRBV28 | once | TRBD1 | CASSSLVRQGAAEAFF | TGTGCCAGCAGTTCATTAGTCAGACAGGGGGCTGCTGAAGCTTTCTTT
14 | TRBJ1-2 | TRBV5-1 | . | TRBD1 | CASSLDRGGEGYTF | TGCGCCAGCAGCTTGGACAGGGGTGGTGAAGGCTACACCTTC
17 | TRBJ1-3 | TRBV4-1 | . | . | CASSQDRERDSGNTIYF | TGCGCCAGCAGCCAAGATCGGGAGAGGGACTCTGGAAACACCATATATTTT
16 | TRBJ2-1 | TRBV7-2 | . | TRBD2 | CASSDEAGKRYNEQFF | TGTGCCAGCAGCGATGAAGCGGGGAAGAGATACAATGAGCAGTTCTTC
12 | TRBJ1-1 | TRBV27 | . | . | CASSLWQGPAFF | TGTGCCAGCAGTTTATGGCAGGGCCCCGCTTTCTTT
14 | TRBJ1-5 | TRBV5-5 | . | TRBD1 | CASSFGQGDQPQHF | TGTGCCAGCAGCTTTGGACAGGGCGATCAGCCCCAGCATTTT
13 | TRBJ1-2 | TRBV6-5 | . | . | CASSYPGDYGYTF | TGTGCCAGCAGTTACCCAGGGGACTATGGCTACACCTTC
15 | TRBJ2-1 | TRBV19 | . | TRBD2 | CASSAGTSGANEQFF | TGTGCCAGTAGTGCCGGGACTAGCGGGGCAAATGAGCAGTTCTTC
15 | TRBJ1-5 | TRBV5-5 | once | TRBD1 | CASSPGTGDVQPQHF | TGTGCCAGCAGCCCCGGGACAGGGGACGTTCAGCCCCAGCATTTT
10 | TRBJ1-1 | TRBV20-1 | . | . | CSAFYTEAFF | TGCAGTGCTTTCTACACTGAAGCTTTCTTT
14 | TRBJ1-1 | TRBV5-1 | . | . | CASRYGQKNTEAFF | TGCGCCAGCAGGTACGGACAGAAGAACACTGAAGCTTTCTTT
16 | TRBJ2-3 | TRBV4-1 | . | TRBD2 | CASSRGTSESTDTQYF | TGCGCCAGCAGCCGGGGGACTAGCGAATCCACAGATACGCAGTATTTT
13 | TRBJ1-3 | TRBV10-3 | . | . | CATAGGTGNTIYF | TGTGCAACAGCCGGGGGAACTGGAAACACCATATATTTT
12 | TRBJ1-2 | TRBV6-5 | . | TRBD1 | CASSLQGGGYTF | TGTGCCAGCAGCCTACAGGGGGGTGGCTACACCTTC
15 | TRBJ2-7 | TRBV9 | . | . | CASSVGAAGVHEQYF | TGTGCCAGCAGCGTAGGAGCGGCAGGGGTACACGAGCAGTACTTC
15 | TRBJ1-1 | TRBV29-1 | . | TRBD1 | CSVVVAGGLNTEAFF | TGCAGCGTTGTAGTGGCAGGGGGGTTGAACACTGAAGCTTTCTTT
16 | TRBJ1-4 | TRBV5-1 | . | . | CASSPQGISAAEKLFF | TGCGCCAGCAGCCCCCAGGGGATATCGGCCGCCGAAAAACTGTTTTTT
16 | TRBJ1-5 | TRBV28 | . | TRBD1 | CASSSTQGAGNQPQHF | TGTGCCAGCAGTTCTACACAGGGGGCAGGGAATCAGCCCCAGCATTTT
15 | TRBJ1-5 | TRBV3-1/TRBV3-2 | once | . | CASSGSQGLNQPQHF | TGTGCCAGCAGCGGAAGCCAGGGCCTAAATCAGCCCCAGCATTTT
19 | TRBJ1-2 | TRBV5-8 | . | TRBD1 | CASSKWTGDYSTINYGYTF | TGTGCCAGCAGTAAATGGACAGGGGATTACTCAACTATTAACTATGGCTACACCTTC
14 | TRBJ1-2 | TRBV19 | . | . | CASSLMSPGYGYTF | TGTGCCAGTAGCCTTATGTCCCCGGGATATGGCTACACCTTC
16 | TRBJ1-6 | TRBV19 | . | TRBD1 | CASSIGPRTGNSPLHF | TGTGCCAGTAGTATAGGGCCTCGGACAGGGAATTCACCCCTCCACTTT
14 | TRBJ1-1 | TRBV2 | . | TRBD1 | CASRLQGAGTEAFF | TGTGCTAGCAGGTTACAGGGGGCTGGGACTGAAGCTTTCTTT
13 | TRBJ2-1 | TRBV12-3/TRBV12-4 | . | . | CASSDRTYNEQFF | TGTGCCAGCAGCGATAGAACCTACAATGAGCAGTTCTTC
15 | TRBJ1-1 | TRBV6-5 | . | TRBD1 | CASRPRTGGGGEAFF | TGTGCCAGCAGACCCAGGACAGGGGGCGGGGGTGAAGCTTTCTTT
14 | TRBJ1-2 | TRBV6-5 | . | . | CASSPTGNGYGYTF | TGTGCCAGCAGTCCTACAGGGAACGGATATGGCTACACCTTC
16 | TRBJ1-6 | TRBV5-1 | . | . | CASSPQGGGYNSPLHF | TGCGCCAGCAGCCCCCAGGGAGGGGGCTATAATTCACCCCTCCACTTT